This is a list of T cell receptor beta chains from one sample in a study of blood T cell repertoires in COVID-19. Method: immunoSEQ multiplex PCR; TCRdb's copy keeps in-frame clones and lacks some. The sample includes about 230,000 clones, approximately 87% of them seen just once. Material: peripheral blood. These receptors were obtained from a woman in her 70s with active or convalescent COVID-19. Each CDR3 is given with its conserved first and last residue. Each record gives: CDR3 DNA, CDR3 protein, clone size, J gene, D gene, V gene. The D gene is left open where the match is weak. The size of a clone is reported for some rows only, either as once, few or many, or as a class for expanded clones.

TGCGCCAGCAGCTTGGCGGGGATCCAGGGCTACACCTTC CASSLAGIQGYTF NA TRBJ1-2 NA TRBV5-1
TGTGCCAGCTCACCCGAGGGAACAGGGAGTTCACCCCTCCACTTT CASSPEGTGSSPLHF NA TRBJ1-6 NA TRBV18
TGTGCCAGCAGCGGGACACTCCAAGAGACCCAGTACTTC CASSGTLQETQYF NA TRBJ2-5 NA TRBV5-4
TGCGCCAGCAGCATGACTAGTTTCGCCGGGGAGCTGTTTTTT CASSMTSFAGELFF NA TRBJ2-2 NA TRBV5-1
TGTGCCAGCAGTTACTCGAGCGGGAGTTCCTACAATGAGCAGTTCTTC CASSYSSGSSYNEQFF NA TRBJ2-1 TRBD2 TRBV6-2/TRBV6-3
TGTGCCAGCAGTTATTCCGGACAGCCTTACGAGCAGTACTTC CASSYSGQPYEQYF NA TRBJ2-7 NA TRBV6-5
TGTGCCAGCAGTTCCCCCCGGGCGGGAGGAGACACCGGGGAGCTGTTTTTT CASSSPRAGGDTGELFF NA TRBJ2-2 TRBD2 TRBV28
TGTGCCAGCAGTGAAACGGGACTACTGAATACGCAGTATTTT CASSETGLLNTQYF NA TRBJ2-3 TRBD2 TRBV2
TGTGCCAGCAGCTTAGGGCAGTCCGGGGAGCTGTTTTTT CASSLGQSGELFF once TRBJ2-2 NA TRBV7-9
TGTGCCAGCAGCCGGGACAGGGAGACCCAGTACTTC CASSRDRETQYF NA TRBJ2-5 TRBD1 TRBV11-3
TGTGCCAGCACCCCTCCCCCAATTGGAGGACAGGGCAGTCATGGCTACACCTTC CASTPPPIGGQGSHGYTF NA TRBJ1-2 TRBD1 TRBV28
TGTGCCAGCAGCCAACTCAGCCAAGAGACCCAGTACTTC CASSQLSQETQYF few TRBJ2-5 NA TRBV14
TGTGCCAGCAGCTTTTTACAGGGGGCATACGAGCAGTACTTC CASSFLQGAYEQYF NA TRBJ2-7 TRBD1 TRBV7-2
TGTGCCAGCAGCGTGGGACAGGGGGCGGGGAACACTGAAGCTTTCTTT CASSVGQGAGNTEAFF NA TRBJ1-1 TRBD1 TRBV5-6
TGTGCCAGCAGTTTTGGGACAGGGAATGGCTACACCTTC CASSFGTGNGYTF NA TRBJ1-2 TRBD1 TRBV27
TGTGCCAGCTCACCCCGGCTAGCGGGAGATACGCAGTATTTT CASSPRLAGDTQYF few TRBJ2-3 TRBD2 TRBV18
TGTGCCAGCAGCTTAGTGGGGGGGAACACTGAAGCTTTCTTT CASSLVGGNTEAFF NA TRBJ1-1 NA TRBV7-2
TGCAGTGCTAGTGGGGTAGCACAGGGCACAGATACGCAGTATTTT CSASGVAQGTDTQYF once TRBJ2-3 NA TRBV20-1
TGTGCCAGCACCTCTAGCGCAACGCTATACGAGCAGTACTTC CASTSSATLYEQYF NA TRBJ2-7 NA TRBV28
TGTGCCAGCAGTTACTATTGGGCCGGCAACACTGAAGCTTTCTTT CASSYYWAGNTEAFF NA TRBJ1-1 NA TRBV6-5
TGCGCCAGCAACACAGGGGGCATAGGGGACGAGCAGTACTTC CASNTGGIGDEQYF NA TRBJ2-7 TRBD1 TRBV5-1
TGTGCCAGCAGCTTAGATCGTTACTATGGCTACACCTTC CASSLDRYYGYTF NA TRBJ1-2 NA TRBV11-2
TGTGCCAGCTCACCGAGGCAGGGCAGCTACGAGCAGTACTTC CASSPRQGSYEQYF NA TRBJ2-7 NA TRBV18
TGTGCCAGCAGTGAAAACTTCGGGGACACCATATATTTT CASSENFGDTIYF NA TRBJ1-3 NA TRBV2
TGTGCCAGCAGCTTGGGGAGGGTTGGTCAGCCCCAGCATTTT CASSLGRVGQPQHF once TRBJ1-5 NA TRBV5-6
TGTGCCAGCAGTGAACCCCGGGAGACCCAGTACTTC CASSEPRETQYF NA TRBJ2-5 NA TRBV2
TGTGCCAGCAGCGAGACGGTGCGGAGTGGCTACACCTTC CASSETVRSGYTF NA TRBJ1-2 NA TRBV7-8
TGTGCCAGCAGCTTGGGCGGGTCGAAACTTACCGGGGAGCTGTTTTTT CASSLGGSKLTGELFF NA TRBJ2-2 NA TRBV5-4
TGTGCCAGCAGCAAATACAGGGGCGTTCAGTTCTTC CASSKYRGVQFF NA TRBJ2-1 TRBD1 TRBV7-2
TGCGCCAGCAGCGACTCTCAAGAGACCCAGTACTTC CASSDSQETQYF NA TRBJ2-5 NA TRBV5-1
TGTGCTAGTGGTTTAGGGGGAGCGGAGACCCAGTACTTC CASGLGGAETQYF NA TRBJ2-5 NA TRBV12-5
TGTGCCTGGAGGTGGGCCTCTGAAGGTGAAGCTTTCTTT CAWRWASEGEAFF NA TRBJ1-1 NA TRBV30
TGCGCCAGCAGCTTGACAACAGGGTCCTACGAGCAGTACTTC CASSLTTGSYEQYF few TRBJ2-7 NA TRBV5-1
TGTGCCAGCAGCCCAGGACAGGAATCTGAAGCTTTCTTT CASSPGQESEAFF NA TRBJ1-1 TRBD1 TRBV5-5
TGTGCCAGCAGCGTAGGGGGGCCCCAAGAGACCCAGTACTTC CASSVGGPQETQYF NA TRBJ2-5 NA TRBV9
TGTGCCAGCAGTAGAAACGCGGGGAGCCCCTACGAGCAGTACTTC CASSRNAGSPYEQYF NA TRBJ2-7 NA TRBV6-5
TGTGCCTGGAGTGTACTGGGGACAGGGGTTCTGATTTTGGGAGGCTACACCTTC CAWSVLGTGVLILGGYTF NA TRBJ1-2 TRBD1 TRBV30
TGTGCCAGCAGCTTAGGCGGGAGGGTCACAGATACGCAGTATTTT CASSLGGRVTDTQYF NA TRBJ2-3 TRBD2 TRBV5-4
TGTGCCACCAGTGAATCGGAGGCCCGCAATGAGCAGTTCTTC CATSESEARNEQFF NA TRBJ2-1 NA TRBV24-1
TGTGCCAGCAGTTACTCGCTAGCGTTATATGAGCAGTTCTTC CASSYSLALYEQFF once TRBJ2-1 NA TRBV6-2/TRBV6-3
TGTGCCAGCAGCTTGGCCGCAGGGGGCCGTAATTCACCCCTCCACTTT CASSLAAGGRNSPLHF NA TRBJ1-6 TRBD1 TRBV5-4
TGCGCCAGCAGCTTTCTAGGGACAGTGGCAGGGGCAGATACGCAGTATTTT CASSFLGTVAGADTQYF once TRBJ2-3 TRBD1 TRBV5-1
TGCGCCAGCAGTAAGGGGGCGTGGGGTTCACCCCTCCACTTT CASSKGAWGSPLHF NA TRBJ1-6 TRBD1 TRBV10-1
TGTGCCACCTCAGTACTTACAGGGTCCGTTCAGCCCCAGCATTTT CATSVLTGSVQPQHF NA TRBJ1-5 NA TRBV6-5
TGCGCCAGCTCAATGCCGGGACAGGGAAATGAAAAACTGTTTTTT CASSMPGQGNEKLFF NA TRBJ1-4 TRBD1 TRBV5-1
TGTGCCAGTAGTATAGACAGGACAGGGCGGATTCAGCCCCAGCATTTT CASSIDRTGRIQPQHF NA TRBJ1-5 TRBD1 TRBV19
TGTGCCAGCAGCGCGACTCCGGGACAGGGTGGGTACGAGCAGTACTTC CASSATPGQGGYEQYF NA TRBJ2-7 TRBD1 TRBV7-9
TGTGCCTGGAGTGTTATGAGGGGGAAGCCTGGAAACACCATATATTTT CAWSVMRGKPGNTIYF few TRBJ1-3 NA TRBV30
TGTGCCATCAGTGAGTCGAAATGGAGTTACGAGCAGTACTTC CAISESKWSYEQYF NA TRBJ2-7 NA TRBV10-3
TGCGCCAGCAGCTTGGCCGTGGGAGTGGGAGATACGCAGTATTTT CASSLAVGVGDTQYF NA TRBJ2-3 NA TRBV5-1
TGTGCCAGCAGTTTGACAGGGTCCTATGAAAAACTGTTTTTT CASSLTGSYEKLFF NA TRBJ1-4 TRBD1 TRBV28
TGTGCCAGCAGTTTAAGCACCTATAATTCACCCCTCCACTTT CASSLSTYNSPLHF NA TRBJ1-6 NA TRBV28
TGTGCCAGCAGCCACACAGGGCCTGGAAACACCATATATTTT CASSHTGPGNTIYF NA TRBJ1-3 NA TRBV3-1/TRBV3-2
TGTGCTAGTGGTTTGGGCTATCATTCCCGGGACAGTGAATCCTATATCAATCAGCCCCAGCATTTT CASGLGYHSRDSESYINQPQHF NA TRBJ1-5 TRBD1 TRBV12-5
TGTGCCAGCAGCTTGTCGGTGACAGGGTCCGGGGAGCTGTTTTTT CASSLSVTGSGELFF once TRBJ2-2 TRBD1 TRBV5-6